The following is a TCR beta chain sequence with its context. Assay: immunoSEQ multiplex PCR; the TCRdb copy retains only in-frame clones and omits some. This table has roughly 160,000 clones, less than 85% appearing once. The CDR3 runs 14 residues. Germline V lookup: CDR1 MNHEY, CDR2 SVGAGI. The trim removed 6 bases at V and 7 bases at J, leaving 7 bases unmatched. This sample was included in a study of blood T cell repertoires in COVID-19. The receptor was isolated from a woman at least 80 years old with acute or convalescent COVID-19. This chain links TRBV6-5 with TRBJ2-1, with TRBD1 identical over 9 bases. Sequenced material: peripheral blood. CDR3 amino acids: CASSKQGAWNEQFF. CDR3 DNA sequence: TGTGCCAGCAGCAAACAGGGGGCTTGGAATGAGCAGTTCTTC.